This T cell receptor (beta chain) was observed in a study of PD-1 blockade in mismatch repair-deficient tumors. Notes on the study in general: Rapid post-treatment expansion, then contraction, generally preceding radiologic response, marked tumor-resident clones.

The assay was immunoSEQ multiplex PCR, and TCRdb's table has in-frame clones only and misses some. The sample has 38,000 or so clones; 70% to 90% are singletons. This clone was seen just once. Its specificity is not known. Germline V CDR1 and CDR2: WNHNN, SYGVQD (reference sequence). The CDR3 is made up of 17 amino acids. Trimming removed 0 bases from V and 0 bases from J, with 12 bases in between. The chain joins TRBV10-1 to TRBJ2-1; the D gene is possibly TRBD2 (5 bases). Sequenced material: peripheral blood, taken about 81 weeks after starting pembrolizumab. This TCR was sampled from an adult with mismatch repair-deficient cancer. In DNA form, the CDR3 reads TGCGCCAGCAGTGAGTCCGAGCGGTGGGGCTCCTACAATGAGCAGTTCTTC. Protein: CASSESERWGSYNEQFF.